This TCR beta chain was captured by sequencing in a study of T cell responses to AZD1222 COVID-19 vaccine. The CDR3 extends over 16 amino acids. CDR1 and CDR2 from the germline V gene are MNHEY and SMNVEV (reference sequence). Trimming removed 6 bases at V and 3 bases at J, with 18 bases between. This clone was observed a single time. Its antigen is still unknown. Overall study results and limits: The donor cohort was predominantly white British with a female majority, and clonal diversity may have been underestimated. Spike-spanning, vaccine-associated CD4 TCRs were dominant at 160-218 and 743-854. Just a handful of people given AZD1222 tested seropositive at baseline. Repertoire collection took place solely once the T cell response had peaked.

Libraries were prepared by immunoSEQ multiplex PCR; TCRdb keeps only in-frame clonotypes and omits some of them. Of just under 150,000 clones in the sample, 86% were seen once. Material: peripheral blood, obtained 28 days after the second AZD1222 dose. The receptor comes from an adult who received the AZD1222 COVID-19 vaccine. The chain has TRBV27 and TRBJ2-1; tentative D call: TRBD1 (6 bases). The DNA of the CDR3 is TGTGCCAGCAGGCTTGTAAGGACAGACATCTACAATGAGCAGTTCTTC. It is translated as CASRLVRTDIYNEQFF.